This TCR beta chain was documented in a study of T cell changes during pregnancy in multiple sclerosis. Repertoires were generated with immunoSEQ multiplex PCR, while TCRdb's copy carries only in-frame clones and drops some. Of fewer than 60,000 clones detected, roughly 90% appear once; the ten largest clones hold 3.6%. The V gene's germline CDR1 is LNHDA and CDR2 SQIVND (reference sequence). The CDR3 runs 15 residues. The V gene lost 2 bases and the J gene lost 4 bases, with 14 bases spanning the gap. The sequence was collected from a female donor in good health, enrolled as a control in a pregnancy study. The gene calls are TRBV19 and TRBJ1-1; D is perhaps TRBD1 (5 bases). The starting material was peripheral blood, obtained after pregnancy. CDR3 residues: CASSITLGGTTEAFF. The CDR3 DNA is TGTGCCAGTAGTATAACTTTGGGGGGGACCACTGAAGCTTTCTTT. The complete variable domain, with remaining parts taken from reference TRBV19 and TRBJ1-1, reads DGGITQSPKYLFRKEGQNVTLSCEQNLNHDAMYWYRQDPGQGLRLIYYSQIVNDFQKGDIAEGYSVSREKKESFPLTVTSAQKNPTAFYLCASSITLGGTTEAFFGQGTRLTVV.